A single sample is the source of the 19 T cell receptor beta chains below, sequenced in a study of response to subunit inactivated influenza vaccine. In TCRdb, the RT-PCR reads were re-called with MiXCR into one record per CDR3 protein. This sample yields approximately 520,000 distinct CDR3 sequences, of which 25% are seen a single time; 1.5% to 2% belongs to the top ten. This sample comprised CD4+ T cells sorted from PBMCs, obtained around 5 days after vaccination. The receptors here all came from a man over 45 who received an inactivated influenza vaccine.

This rearrangement joins TRBV13 to TRBJ1-1; 11 nucleotides align to TRBD1. Germline assignment: CDR1 PRHDT and CDR2 FYEKMQ (reference sequence). J was trimmed by 5 bases and V by 4 bases; bases with no gene match: 6. The CDR3 contains 15 residues. The CDR3 region is CASSSGQGARTEAFF. CDR3 sequence (DNA): TGTGCCAGCAGCTCCGGACAGGGGGCTAGAACTGAAGCTTTCTTT.

The J gene is TRBJ2-7, the V gene TRBV7-3; tentatively, D is TRBD2 (5 bases). Germline V gene lookup returns CDR1 SGHTA and CDR2 FQGTGA. V shed 0 bases and J shed 5 bases, with 8 bases lying between them. The CDR3 is 13 amino acids. Here the CDR3 reads CASSLTSGDEQYF. For the CDR3, the DNA is TGTGCCAGCAGCTTAACGTCCGGGGACGAGCAGTACTTC.

This chain uses TRBV28 with TRBJ2-7; 14 positions agree with TRBD2. The J segment lost 6 bases and the V segment lost 2 bases, leaving 6 bases of the junction unmatched. There are 16 residues in the CDR3. The V gene's germline CDR1 is MDHEN and CDR2 SYDVKM. The CDR3 is CASSLPSGLAGAEQYF. As DNA, the CDR3 is TGTGCCAGCAGTTTACCCTCGGGACTAGCGGGGGCCGAGCAGTACTTC.

This clonotype was observed a few times. CDR3 DNA sequence: TGTGCCAGCAGCCCCCGAGGACTAGCGGGGGGATTAGGTGAGCAGTTCTTC. Translating gives CASSPRGLAGGLGEQFF. V gene TRBV7-9 combines with J gene TRBJ2-1; 14 bases are a match to TRBD2. This CDR3 contains 17 residues. After removal of 5 bases from V and 9 bases from J, the junction contained 12 bases not matched to a gene. Germline V gives CDR1 SEHNR, CDR2 FQNEAQ (reference sequence).

This clonotype was seen only a few times. The chain has TRBV4-3 and TRBJ2-2; 7 bases are a match to TRBD1. With 4 bases clipped from V and 4 bases from J, the junction kept 12 bases outside the gene matches. Per the germline V gene, CDR1 is LGHNA and CDR2 is YSLEER. The CDR3 consists of 17 residues. DNA of the CDR3: TGCGCCAGCAGCCTCGGGACAGCGACGAGGGGCACCGGGGAGCTGTTTTTT. Protein product: CASSLGTATRGTGELFF.

J is TRBJ2-2 and V is TRBV4-1, with D unclear. Germline loops: CDR1 MGHRA, CDR2 YSYEKL. There are 14 residues in the CDR3. The ends were cut back, 3 bases at V and 1 base at J, with 6 bases in the middle. Here the CDR3 reads CASSHPGNTGELFF. The CDR3 DNA is TGCGCCAGCAGCCATCCGGGGAACACCGGGGAGCTGTTTTTT.

This clonotype appeared many times. This chain connects TRBV5-5 to TRBJ2-1; D is perhaps TRBD1 or TRBD2 (5 bases each). The CDR3 length is 16 residues. Deletions cut 4 bases from V and 4 bases from J, with 18 bases between. The germline V gene encodes CDR1 SGHKS and CDR2 YYEKEE (reference sequence). CDR3 in DNA: TGTGCCAGCAGCCGAGGATCGGGACGGAATTACAATGAGCAGTTCTTC. Translating gives CASSRGSGRNYNEQFF.

This clonotype was picked up a small number of times. The gene calls are TRBV2 and TRBJ2-2; D is unresolved. V lost 11 bases and J lost 3, with 25 bases in between. The V gene's germline CDR1 is SNHLY and CDR2 FYNNEI. The CDR3 covers 17 residues. The CDR3 DNA sequence: TGTGCCCTCTGCCCCGCCCTTTTTAGCCAGGACACCGGGGAGCTGTTTTTT. Its protein product is CALCPALFSQDTGELFF.

This chain links TRBV5-1 with TRBJ2-7; perhaps TRBD1 as D (6 bases). The V end lost 0 bases, the J end lost 5 bases, and 6 bases lay between the germline ends. There are 12 residues in the CDR3. Germline V gene data show CDR1 as SGHRS and CDR2 as YFSETQ. The CDR3 loop reads CASSLGQDEQYF. The CDR3 DNA follows: TGCGCCAGCAGCTTGGGACAGGACGAGCAGTACTTC.

The chain couples TRBV11-1 to TRBJ2-7, with D perhaps matching TRBD1 (6 bases). V was trimmed by 5 bases and J by 2 bases, leaving 10 bases between them. Germline lookup yields CDR1 SGHAT and CDR2 FQDESV (reference sequence). The CDR3 loop spans 13 amino acids. The CDR3 nucleotides read TGTGCCAGCAGCCACCGGACAGCCTACGAGCAGTACTTC. Encoded protein: CASSHRTAYEQYF.

In its sample, this clonotype was seen a few times. The chain uses TRBV7-2 and TRBJ1-5; 10 bases agree with TRBD1. Germline CDR1 is SGHTA and CDR2 is FQGNSA. V lost 4 bases, J lost 4 bases, and 1 base stayed unmatched. The CDR3 consists of 14 residues. In DNA form, the CDR3 reads TGTGCCAGCAGCTGGGACAGGGGAAATCAGCCCCAGCATTTT. As protein: CASSWDRGNQPQHF.

This clonotype has more than one count but fewer than ten. The CDR3 nucleotides are TGCGCCAGCAGCACCCTAAGGGGGGGGAACACTGAAGCTTTCTTT. Residues: CASSTLRGGNTEAFF. The chain uses TRBV4-1 and TRBJ1-1, with D perhaps TRBD1 (6 bases). Trimming shortened V by 5 bases and J by 1 base, and 14 bases separated the two germline ends. From germline, CDR1 is MGHRA and CDR2 YSYEKL. CDR3 size: 15 residues.

The CDR3 sequence is CASSTGTSGTQAYNEQFF. CDR3 sequence (DNA): TGTGCCAGCAGTACCGGGACTAGCGGGACCCAGGCCTACAATGAGCAGTTCTTC. V and J are TRBV6-2 or TRBV6-3 and TRBJ2-1, with 13 bases aligning to TRBD2. J lost 2 bases, V lost 5 bases, and 9 bases had no gene match. Germline V gene lookup returns CDR1 MNHEY and CDR2 SVGEGT. The CDR3 sequence is 18 residues long.

To note about this clonotype: This sequence may be a read error, since a much larger clone differs from it by one base. The rearrangement joins TRBV7-2 to TRBJ2-7, with D possibly TRBD2 on 6 matching bases. V was trimmed by 1 base and J by 2 bases, leaving 12 bases between them. This CDR3 has 15 residues. The germline gives CDR1 SGHTA, CDR2 FQGNSA. This chain's CDR3 is CASSLEGRRAYEQYF. CDR3 bases: TGTGCCAGCAGCTTAGAAGGCAGGAGGGCCTACGAGCAGTACTTC.

This clonotype was seen ten or more times. CDR3 bases: TGTGCCAGCAGTTACGGGTCTAGCGGGGGGGCCTACAATGAGCAGTTCTTC. This sequence encodes CASSYGSSGGAYNEQFF. The chain recombines TRBV6-5 with TRBJ2-1, with TRBD2 matching 12 bases. V lost 2 bases to trimming and J lost 2 bases; unmatched junction nucleotides: 4. Germline V lookup: CDR1 MNHEY, CDR2 SVGAGI. This CDR3 has 17 amino acids.

This clonotype was recorded a few times. The chain uses TRBV20-1 and TRBJ1-2; tentative D call: TRBD1 (5 bases). The CDR3 covers 15 residues. The V gene's germline CDR1 is DFQATT and CDR2 SNEGSKA (reference sequence). Deletions cut 3 bases from V and 3 bases from J, with 17 bases between. The CDR3 DNA is TGCAGTGCTAGTGGGGGTGATTTTTCGGACTATGGCTACACCTTC. Translating gives CSASGGDFSDYGYTF.

This clonotype was seen a few times. The chain links TRBV11-2 to TRBJ2-3; 9 nucleotides agree with TRBD2. Germline CDR1 SGHAT, CDR2 FQNNGV. Losses at the gene ends were 1 base for V and 3 bases for J; bases not matched to a gene: 11. This CDR3 is 18 amino acids long. The CDR3 nucleotides are TGTGCCAGCAGCTTAGTAGGAGATAGCGGGAGACAAACAGATACGCAGTATTTT. Amino acid sequence: CASSLVGDSGRQTDTQYF. Together with reference TRBV11-2 and TRBJ2-3, the CDR3 gives the full variable domain: EAGVAQSPRYKIIEKRQSVAFWCNPISGHATLYWYQQILGQGPKLLIQFQNNGVVDDSQLPKDRFSAERLKGVDSTLKIQPAKLEDSAVYLCASSLVGDSGRQTDTQYFGPGTRLTVL.

This rearrangement joins TRBV12-5 to TRBJ1-5; D perhaps matches TRBD1 (5 bases). The length of the CDR3 is 11 residues. CDR1 is LGHNT and CDR2 is FRNRAP in the germline V gene. CDR3 in amino acids: CATSGGQPQHF. The CDR3 nucleotides are TGTGCCACCTCTGGGGGTCAGCCCCAGCATTTT.

The V call is TRBV7-2, the J call TRBJ1-1; D perhaps matches TRBD1 (6 bases). The CDR3 is 15 amino acids. The germline CDR1 and CDR2 sequences are SGHTA and FQGNSA. V was shortened by 1 base and J by 7 bases, with 16 bases between the two germline ends. The CDR3 sequence is CASSLGPGAEGEAFF. CDR3 sequence (DNA): TGTGCCAGCAGCTTAGGCCCAGGGGCTGAGGGTGAAGCTTTCTTT.